These T cell receptor beta chains were read from a single sample in a study of T cell responses to AZD1222 COVID-19 vaccine. Repertoires were generated with immunoSEQ multiplex PCR, while TCRdb's copy carries only in-frame clones and drops some. The table has around 100,000 clones, 87% seen once; the top ten hold about 2.5%. The material was peripheral blood, obtained 28 days after the second AZD1222 dose. These receptors were collected from an adult who received the AZD1222 COVID-19 vaccine. The CDR3 runs from the conserved cysteine through the conserved F or W. The D gene is left open where the match is weak. Where a row states a size, it is once, few, many or the class of an expanded clone; other rows omit it.

>TRBJ2-2|NA|TRBD1|TRBV18
TGTGCCAGCTCACCTAACGGCAGGGGGATAAACACCGGGGAGCTGTTTTTT
CASSPNGRGINTGELFF
>TRBJ2-1|NA|TRBD2|TRBV7-9
TGTGCCAGCAGGTCACCGAATAGCGGGAGGGGGAATGAGCAGTTCTTC
CASRSPNSGRGNEQFF
>TRBJ2-7|NA|NA|TRBV20-1
TGCAGTGCTAGTCTTTCTTACGAGCAGTACTTC
CSASLSYEQYF
>TRBJ1-5|NA|TRBD1|TRBV24-1
TGTGCCACTCAGGGGGCTCGACCGGATAGCAATCAGCCCCAGCATTTT
CATQGARPDSNQPQHF
>TRBJ1-2|NA|NA|TRBV4-1
TGCGCCAGCAGCCCCCGACGGGGAACTAACTATGGCTACACCTTC
CASSPRRGTNYGYTF
>TRBJ1-2|NA|NA|TRBV5-4
TGTGCCAGCAGCTTGGAGAGGACAGAGGGCTATGGCTACACCTTC
CASSLERTEGYGYTF
>TRBJ2-7|NA|NA|TRBV6-5
TGTGCCACCTCCCCGGGACCCCCTAAGGACGAGCAGTACTTC
CATSPGPPKDEQYF
>TRBJ1-4|NA|NA|TRBV2
TGTGCCAGCAGGGGAGGTGAAAAACTGTTTTTT
CASRGGEKLFF
>TRBJ1-3|NA|NA|TRBV2
TGTGCCAGCAGAACTAGTGGAAACACCATATATTTT
CASRTSGNTIYF
>TRBJ1-3|NA|TRBD1|TRBV11-2
TGTGCCAGCAGCTTAGTTTCGACAGGGCCCGGAAACACCATATATTTT
CASSLVSTGPGNTIYF
>TRBJ1-5|NA|TRBD1|TRBV27
TGTGCCAGCAGTTTATTCGGGACAGTTAATCAGCCCCAGCATTTT
CASSLFGTVNQPQHF
>TRBJ2-5|NA|TRBD2|TRBV11-3
TGTGCCAGCAGCTCGGGACTAGCGGGAGGGCAAGAGACCCAGTACTTC
CASSSGLAGGQETQYF
>TRBJ1-4|NA|NA|TRBV11-2
TGTGCCAGCAGCTTAGTTGCTGCGCTGAATGAAAAACTGTTTTTT
CASSLVAALNEKLFF
>TRBJ1-1|NA|NA|TRBV11-3
TGTGCCAGCAGCTTAACGGGGTCAGGAGGGAGCACTGAAGCTTTCTTT
CASSLTGSGGSTEAFF
>TRBJ2-7|NA|NA|TRBV30
TGTGCCTGGGGTTCCTACGAGCAGTACTTC
CAWGSYEQYF
>TRBJ1-1|NA|TRBD1|TRBV2
TGTGCCAGCAGTCAGGGGGAGAACACTGAAGCTTTCTTT
CASSQGENTEAFF
>TRBJ2-2|once|TRBD2|TRBV6-2/TRBV6-3
TGTGCCAGCAGCCGACTAGCGGACACCGGGGAGCTGTTTTTT
CASSRLADTGELFF
>TRBJ1-1|NA|NA|TRBV7-8
TGTGCCAGCAGCTTAGGGGGGGTTCCTGAAGCTTTCTTT
CASSLGGVPEAFF
>TRBJ1-1|NA|NA|TRBV11-3
TGTGCCAGCAGCCCGGGGACCTTTAACACTGAAGCTTTCTTT
CASSPGTFNTEAFF
>TRBJ2-2|NA|NA|TRBV7-3
TGTGCCAGCAGCTTTACACCCGCCGGCATCGCCGGGGAGCTGTTTTTT
CASSFTPAGIAGELFF
>TRBJ1-1|NA|NA|TRBV11-2
TGTGCCAGCAGCTTAACCGGGACGGGTGAAGCTTTCTTT
CASSLTGTGEAFF
>TRBJ1-1|NA|NA|TRBV29-1
TGCAGCGGACAACACCTAATTTCGAACAGGGCGGGTCTGAACACTGAAGCTTTCTTT
CSGQHLISNRAGLNTEAFF
>TRBJ2-7|NA|NA|TRBV18
TGTGCCAGCTCACCACGGGACAACTCCTACGAGCAGTACTTC
CASSPRDNSYEQYF
>TRBJ2-1|NA|NA|TRBV6-5
TGTGCCAGCAGCTACCTCGATGAGCAGTTCTTC
CASSYLDEQFF
>TRBJ2-7|NA|NA|TRBV2
TGTGCCAGCAGCCTCCCCTATTTGCCGGTAGCAGGCTCCTACGAGCAGTACTTC
CASSLPYLPVAGSYEQYF
>TRBJ2-7|once|TRBD1|TRBV6-5
TGTGCCAGCAGTTGGACAGGGCCTTACGAGCAGTACTTC
CASSWTGPYEQYF
>TRBJ1-3|NA|TRBD1|TRBV19
TGTGCCAGTACCGACAGGGCGGGGGACTCTGGAAACACCATATATTTT
CASTDRAGDSGNTIYF
>TRBJ1-6|NA|NA|TRBV19
TGTGCCAGTAGTGCCGACTGGGGCGGAATTTCACCCCTCCACTTT
CASSADWGGISPLHF
>TRBJ2-1|NA|TRBD1|TRBV27
TGTGCCAGCTCACAGGGGAGCTCCTACAATGAGCAGTTCTTC
CASSQGSSYNEQFF
>TRBJ2-7|NA|NA|TRBV28
TGTGCCGACCCGCTGGGACCGATGATCCTCTCCTACGAGCAGTACTTC
CADPLGPMILSYEQYF
>TRBJ2-3|few|NA|TRBV5-1
TGCGCCAGCAGTTTGGACTCCACCCGCACAGATACGCAGTATTTT
CASSLDSTRTDTQYF
>TRBJ1-2|NA|TRBD1|TRBV9
TGTGCCAGCAGCACTAATAGACAGGGACGCGGCTACACCTTC
CASSTNRQGRGYTF
>TRBJ1-2|NA|NA|TRBV4-1
TGCGCCAGCAGCCAAGTTGGCGGCCGCAATATAAATAACTATGGCTACACCTTC
CASSQVGGRNINNYGYTF
>TRBJ2-7|NA|TRBD1|TRBV6-2/TRBV6-3
TGTGCCAGCAGTCACAAGCGGGACAGGGCGGGCGAGCAGTACTTC
CASSHKRDRAGEQYF
>TRBJ2-7|NA|TRBD2|TRBV7-2
TGTGCCAGCAGCTTAGGGTACGGGGGGTACGAGCAGTACTTC
CASSLGYGGYEQYF
>TRBJ1-5|NA|NA|TRBV3-1/TRBV3-2
TGTGCCAGCAGCCAAGGCTGGACGGACAATCAGCCCCAGCATTTT
CASSQGWTDNQPQHF
>TRBJ1-5|NA|TRBD1|TRBV19
TGTGCCAGTAGTAGCAGGGACAGGGGATATAGCAATCAGCCCCAGCATTTT
CASSSRDRGYSNQPQHF
>TRBJ2-5|NA|NA|TRBV7-8
TGTGCCAGCAGCGTATATGGTGGGTCCAGAGGGCAAGAGACCCAGTACTTC
CASSVYGGSRGQETQYF
>TRBJ1-4|NA|NA|TRBV27
TGTGCCAGCAGACAGGCAACTAATGAAAAACTGTTTTTT
CASRQATNEKLFF
>TRBJ2-1|NA|TRBD2|TRBV6-4
TGTGCCAGCAGTGACTCATTTAGCGGGAGAGGAAATGAGCAGTTCTTC
CASSDSFSGRGNEQFF
>TRBJ1-5|NA|NA|TRBV7-2
TGTGCCAGCAGCTTAGCGGGGGCTTTAGGCAATCAGCCCCAGCATTTT
CASSLAGALGNQPQHF
>TRBJ2-1|NA|TRBD2|TRBV10-2
TGCGCCAGCAGAACTAGCGGGAGTCATGATGAGCAGTTCTTC
CASRTSGSHDEQFF
>TRBJ1-2|NA|NA|TRBV2
TGTGCCAGCAGTGAAGGTCAGGATGGCTACACCTTC
CASSEGQDGYTF
>TRBJ1-5|few|NA|TRBV9
TGTGCCAGCAGCGTACTCTGGTCAGGAAATAGCAATCAGCCCCAGCATTTT
CASSVLWSGNSNQPQHF
>TRBJ1-1|NA|NA|TRBV6-2/TRBV6-3
TGTGCCAGCAGTTACCCTCCCGCCGGTAGCACTGAAGCTTTCTTT
CASSYPPAGSTEAFF
>TRBJ2-7|once|TRBD1|TRBV6-2/TRBV6-3
TGTGCCAGCAGTCATCCAGGGGGCGAGCAGTACTTC
CASSHPGGEQYF
>TRBJ2-7|NA|TRBD2|TRBV6-1
TGTGCCAGCAGTGACGGGACTAGCGGCTACGAGCAGTACTTC
CASSDGTSGYEQYF
>TRBJ1-2|NA|NA|TRBV30
TGTGCCTGGAGTGTACACACGTATGGCTACACCTTC
CAWSVHTYGYTF
>TRBJ1-1|once|NA|TRBV28
TGTGCCAGCAGTACGGGGCCGAACACTGAAGCTTTCTTT
CASSTGPNTEAFF
>TRBJ2-5|NA|TRBD2|TRBV28
TGTGCCAGCAGTTCCAGACCTGAGCGGGAGCTTGTAGAGACCCAGTACTTC
CASSSRPERELVETQYF
>TRBJ2-3|NA|NA|TRBV11-3
TGTGCCAGCAGCTTAGAGGGGGGCACATCAGATACGCAGTATTTT
CASSLEGGTSDTQYF
>TRBJ2-5|NA|NA|TRBV14
TGTGCCAGCAGCCAAGCCCAGGAGACCCAGTACTTC
CASSQAQETQYF
>TRBJ2-1|NA|NA|TRBV21-1
TGTGCCAGCAGCAAAGGAGGACTAGCGGGAGGGGTTCTCTACAATGAGCAGTTCTTC
CASSKGGLAGGVLYNEQFF
>TRBJ2-5|NA|NA|TRBV11-1
TGTGCCAGCAGCCGCAACCAAGAGACCCAGTACTTC
CASSRNQETQYF
>TRBJ1-1|NA|TRBD1|TRBV5-1
TGCGCCAGCAGCTTAGGGACAGGGCTTTATGCTGAAGCTTTCTTT
CASSLGTGLYAEAFF
>TRBJ2-4|NA|TRBD1|TRBV6-5
TGTGCCAGCAGCCGGGGACAGGGGGCGGGAAACATTCAGTACTTC
CASSRGQGAGNIQYF
>TRBJ2-7|NA|TRBD2|TRBV2
TGTGCCAGCAGTGAACTAGCGGAATATTACGAGCAGTACTTC
CASSELAEYYEQYF
>TRBJ2-5|NA|NA|TRBV5-4
TGTGCCAGCAGCTCAGACGGTCGTGAGGAGACCCAGTACTTC
CASSSDGREETQYF
>TRBJ1-2|NA|TRBD1|TRBV9
TGTGCCAGCAGCGCAGGGACAGGTTCCGACTATGGCTACACCTTC
CASSAGTGSDYGYTF
>TRBJ2-7|NA|NA|TRBV29-1
TGCAGCGTTGAATTTCGACCCTACGAGCAGTACTTC
CSVEFRPYEQYF